This T cell receptor beta chain was obtained from a study of blood T cell repertoires in COVID-19. For the study at large: Acute and convalescent COVID-19 samples came from the United States, Italy and Spain. From T cells, B-cell-depleted T cells, or PBMCs came the material, which was cDNA or gDNA.

This clone was seen only once. The table came from immunoSEQ multiplex PCR; TCRdb's copy has only in-frame clones and leaves some out. This sample has around 19,000 clones, with 87% found just once. Germline V gene sequence: CDR1 SGHTS, CDR2 YDEGEE. Trimming took off 6 bases at V and 8 bases at J, with 17 bases between the two ends. The CDR3 is 13 amino acids. The TCR originated in a human donor in a cohort sampled during active COVID-19. The sequenced sample was peripheral blood. V is TRBV5-8 and J is TRBJ1-2, with D unclear. As DNA, the CDR3 is TGTGCCAGCACCCAAACTCGGTTCCCCGGCTACACCTTC. Translated: CASTQTRFPGYTF.